These 32 T cell receptor beta chains were all obtained from the same sample, sequenced in a study of cytomegalovirus exposure and HLA in healthy donors. Amplification used 60 Vbeta primers and 13 Jbeta primers. Repertoires were generated with immunoSEQ multiplex PCR, while TCRdb's copy carries only in-frame clones and drops some. The sample lists 55,000 to 75,000 clones, 87% occurring once. Input material: PBMCs. These receptors all stem from a young man in good health and CMV-seronegative.

The chain employs TRBV19 and TRBJ2-2; perhaps TRBD1 as D (8 bases). The germline gives CDR1 LNHDA, CDR2 SQIVND (reference sequence). V dropped 2 bases and J dropped 4 bases, with 23 bases sitting between them. This CDR3 is built from 19 residues. The CDR3 loop reads CASSIRTGSRQRGTGELFF. The CDR3 coding sequence is TGTGCCAGTAGTATAAGGACAGGGTCTCGTCAGCGGGGCACCGGGGAGCTGTTTTTT.

The chain carries TRBV5-6 and TRBJ1-2, with TRBD1 identical over 7 bases. This CDR3 contains 16 residues. Per the germline V gene, CDR1 is SGHDT and CDR2 is YYEEEE. Germline trimming cut 2 bases from V and 8 bases from J; bases unmatched to any gene: 15. The CDR3 reads CASSLPDRRGRYGYTF. The CDR3 DNA reads TGTGCCAGCAGCTTACCGGACAGGAGGGGACGATACGGCTACACCTTC.

The chain is built from TRBV9 and TRBJ2-3; 9 nucleotides match TRBD1. The germline CDR1 and CDR2 sequences are SGDLS and YYNGEE. This CDR3 region has 15 residues. With 4 bases clipped from V and 2 bases from J, the junction kept 5 bases outside the gene matches. CDR3 sequence reads: CASSPTGGVTDTQYF. In nucleotides, the CDR3 is TGTGCCAGCAGCCCGACAGGGGGGGTCACAGATACGCAGTATTTT.

The chain has TRBV27 and TRBJ2-7; D possibly corresponds to TRBD1 (6 bases). CDR1 is MNHEY and CDR2 is SMNVEV in the germline V gene (reference sequence). The V end lost 4 bases, the J end lost 7 bases, and 11 bases lay between the germline ends. This CDR3 is built from 12 residues. The CDR3 loop is CASSSTGREQYF. The CDR3 DNA is TGTGCCAGCAGTTCCACAGGGAGAGAGCAGTACTTC.

This chain uses TRBV7-2 with TRBJ2-3; D is perhaps TRBD2 (5 bases). V was shortened by 5 bases and J by 6 bases, with 15 bases between the two germline ends. The CDR3 runs 14 residues. Germline loops: CDR1 SGHTA, CDR2 FQGNSA. Here the CDR3 reads CASSPFSGVDTQYF. The DNA of the CDR3 is TGTGCCAGCAGCCCTTTTTCCGGGGTTGATACGCAGTATTTT.

In this sample, this clone turned up once. V is TRBV10-3 and J is TRBJ2-7; 8 bases are shared with TRBD1. CDR1 ENHRY and CDR2 SYGVKD come from the germline V gene. The V and J ends lost 8 bases and 6 bases, in that order; junction bases with no gene match: 9. The CDR3 contains 13 residues. The chain's CDR3 is CAIENRGSGEQYF. The CDR3 nucleotides are TGTGCCATCGAAAACAGGGGGTCGGGCGAGCAGTACTTC.

The V gene is TRBV6-4, the J gene TRBJ1-2; D is possibly TRBD1 (5 bases). Germline loops: CDR1 MRHNA, CDR2 SNTAGT. Trimming cost V 3 bases and J 4 bases, with 6 bases left between them. CDR3 length: 12 amino acids. CDR3 residues: CASSDRGYGYTF. The DNA of the CDR3 is TGTGCCAGCAGTGATAGGGGCTATGGCTACACCTTC.

CDR3 amino acids: CASETGYGYTF. The CDR3 bases are TGTGCCAGCGAGACGGGTTATGGCTACACCTTC. This chain uses TRBV25-1 with TRBJ1-2; no definite D call. This CDR3 has 11 amino acids. Trimming stripped 8 bases from V and 5 bases from J, with 9 bases between. Germline-derived CDR1 and CDR2 are MGHDK and SYGVNS.

This clone was picked up one time. This chain links TRBV27 with TRBJ1-1; a weak D match, TRBD1 (5 bases). V lost 2 bases to trimming and J lost 3 bases, with 10 bases between them. This CDR3 region has 14 residues. Germline values: CDR1 MNHEY, CDR2 SMNVEV (reference sequence). Here the CDR3 DNA reads TGTGCCAGCAGTTTACAGGGTCCGGACACTGAAGCTTTCTTT. Amino acids: CASSLQGPDTEAFF.

The rearrangement links TRBV30 to TRBJ2-4, with 9 positions matching TRBD1. J was trimmed by 6 bases and V by 5 bases; bases with no gene match: 5. This CDR3 contains 13 residues. In germline, CDR1 is GTSNPN, CDR2 SVGIG (reference sequence). The CDR3 loop reads CAWSPDRGNIQYF. For the CDR3, the DNA is TGTGCCTGGTCACCGGACAGGGGAAACATTCAGTACTTC.

This chain links TRBV7-4 with TRBJ2-7; 9 bases line up with TRBD1. This CDR3 is built from 16 residues. The V segment lost 5 bases and the J segment 3 bases; nucleotides outside the gene matches: 11. Germline V lookup: CDR1 SGHVT, CDR2 SQSDAQ. CDR3 loop: CASSPERDRVLYEQYF. In DNA form, the CDR3 reads TGTGCCAGCAGCCCCGAGAGGGACAGGGTGCTCTACGAGCAGTACTTC.

The chain links TRBV4-1 to TRBJ1-1, with D possibly being TRBD1 (5 bases). Germline CDR1 and CDR2: MGHRA and YSYEKL. Trimming removed 0 bases at V and 0 bases at J, with 5 bases between. The CDR3 is 14 amino acids. CDR3 sequence reads: CASSQDRVNTEAFF. The CDR3 DNA reads as TGCGCCAGCAGCCAAGACAGGGTGAACACTGAAGCTTTCTTT.

J is TRBJ1-2 and V is TRBV18, with D maybe TRBD1 (6 bases). CDR1 is KGHSH, CDR2 LQKENI, per germline. V lost 1 base to trimming and J lost 3 bases, with 12 bases between them. The CDR3 sequence is 15 residues long. This CDR3 reads CASSPRSGVDYGYTF. In DNA, the CDR3 is TGTGCCAGCTCACCACGCTCAGGGGTAGACTATGGCTACACCTTC. The full variable domain, rest sourced from reference TRBV18 and TRBJ1-2, is NAGVMQNPRHLVRRRGQEARLRCSPMKGHSHVYWYRQLPEEGLKFMVYLQKENIIDESGMPKERFSAEFPKEGPSILRIQQVVRGDSAAYFCASSPRSGVDYGYTFGSGTRLTVV.

On this clone itself: The sample holds other DNA sequences that translate to the same CDR3. The chain joins TRBV5-1 to TRBJ2-1; the D gene is possibly TRBD1 (6 bases). Trimming removed 5 bases from V and 2 bases from J, with 11 bases in between. Germline CDR1 and CDR2: SGHRS and YFSETQ. This CDR3 is 14 amino acids long. The CDR3 DNA sequence: TGCGCCAGCAGTGCCGAGGGGGCCTACAATGAGCAGTTCTTC. It specifies CASSAEGAYNEQFF.

V gene TRBV7-2 combines with J gene TRBJ2-3; 11 bases fit TRBD2. From germline, CDR1 is SGHTA and CDR2 FQGNSA. V trimming: 4 bases; J trimming: 2 bases; junction bases outside the gene matches: 5. The CDR3 covers 16 residues. The DNA for the CDR3 is TGTGCCAGCAGCTCCGGGACTAGCGGCCACACAGATACGCAGTATTTT. It yields the protein CASSSGTSGHTDTQYF.

This sequence joins TRBV4-1 and TRBJ2-1; the match to TRBD2 covers 8 bases. V lost 1 base to trimming and J lost 4 bases; unmatched junction nucleotides: 6. The CDR3 is made up of 16 amino acids. Germline V gene sequence: CDR1 MGHRA, CDR2 YSYEKL. The CDR3: CASSQVSSGVYNEQFF. DNA for the CDR3: TGCGCCAGCAGCCAAGTTAGTAGCGGGGTTTACAATGAGCAGTTCTTC.

The V call is TRBV2, the J call TRBJ1-3; unclear D gene. Trimming removed 0 bases from V and 4 bases from J, with 7 bases in between. Germline V gene data show CDR1 as SNHLY and CDR2 as FYNNEI. The CDR3 has 14 residues. CDR3 loop: CASSEAAWGNTIYF. CDR3 coding DNA: TGTGCCAGCAGTGAAGCGGCCTGGGGAAACACCATATATTTT. Combining the CDR3 with reference TRBV2 and TRBJ1-3 gives the whole variable domain EPEVTQTPSHQVTQMGQEVILRCVPISNHLYFYWYRQILGQKVEFLVSFYNNEISEKSEIFDDQFSVERPDGSNFTLKIRSTKLEDSAMYFCASSEAAWGNTIYFGEGSWLTVV.

This rearrangement joins TRBV11-2 to TRBJ1-4; D is ambiguous. V lost 4 bases, J lost 8 bases, and 11 bases lay in between. This CDR3 spans 13 amino acids. Germline loops: CDR1 SGHAT, CDR2 FQNNGV. CDR3: CASSSERYEKLFF. CDR3 DNA sequence: TGTGCCAGCAGCTCCGAGAGATACGAAAAACTGTTTTTT. Full variable domain (remainder filled in from reference TRBV11-2 and TRBJ1-4): EAGVAQSPRYKIIEKRQSVAFWCNPISGHATLYWYQQILGQGPKLLIQFQNNGVVDDSQLPKDRFSAERLKGVDSTLKIQPAKLEDSAVYLCASSSERYEKLFFGSGTQLSVL.

The chain links TRBV11-3 to TRBJ2-3, with D tentatively TRBD2 (6 bases). With 7 bases removed from V and 0 bases from J, the gap between germline ends came to 11 bases. The germline gives CDR1 SGHNT, CDR2 YENEEA. The CDR3 has 14 amino acids. The CDR3 DNA reads as TGTGCCAGCACCCGCGGGGCTAGCACAGATACGCAGTATTTT. Translated: CASTRGASTDTQYF.

CDR3 loop: CASSWGGGSSYEQYF. CDR3 sequence (DNA): TGTGCCAGCTCTTGGGGAGGTGGCAGCTCCTACGAGCAGTACTTC. The chain employs TRBV18 and TRBJ2-7; D possibly corresponds to TRBD2 (6 bases). From germline, CDR1 is KGHSH and CDR2 LQKENI. V lost 6 bases to trimming and J lost 0 bases, with 15 bases between them. The CDR3 has 15 amino acids. Drawing the rest from reference TRBV18 and TRBJ2-7, the complete variable domain is NAGVMQNPRHLVRRRGQEARLRCSPMKGHSHVYWYRQLPEEGLKFMVYLQKENIIDESGMPKERFSAEFPKEGPSILRIQQVVRGDSAAYFCASSWGGGSSYEQYFGPGTRLTVT.

V and J are TRBV7-6 and TRBJ2-2, with a weak D call TRBD2 (6 bases). Germline loops: CDR1 SGHVS, CDR2 FNYEAQ. The CDR3 runs to 13 residues. V was trimmed by 5 bases and J by 7 bases, leaving 11 bases between them. The CDR3 DNA sequence: TGTGCCAGCAGCAACAGGAGGGGCGGGGAGCTGTTTTTT. Its translation: CASSNRRGGELFF.

V and J are TRBV11-2 and TRBJ1-1; 7 bases align to TRBD1. J gave up 1 base and V 5 bases, and 4 bases lay outside the gene matches. This CDR3 is 14 amino acids long. CDR1 and CDR2 (germline): SGHAT, FQNNGV. The CDR3 DNA sequence: TGTGCCAGCAGCACAGGGACAGCGAACACTGAAGCTTTCTTT. Protein product: CASSTGTANTEAFF.

The chain carries TRBV2 and TRBJ2-1; no definite D call. In germline, CDR1 is SNHLY, CDR2 FYNNEI. Trimming removed 8 bases at V and 9 bases at J, with 11 bases between. The CDR3 length is 11 residues. The CDR3 DNA reads TGTGCCAGCTTCCCTAGAGGTGAGCAGTTCTTC. Amino acid sequence: CASFPRGEQFF. The variable domain in full, with the rest retrieved from reference TRBV2 and TRBJ2-1, is EPEVTQTPSHQVTQMGQEVILRCVPISNHLYFYWYRQILGQKVEFLVSFYNNEISEKSEIFDDQFSVERPDGSNFTLKIRSTKLEDSAMYFCASFPRGEQFFGPGTRLTVL.

The CDR3: CASSQQSSTETQYF. The CDR3 bases are TGTGCCAGTAGCCAACAGTCCAGTACAGAGACCCAGTACTTC. The V gene is TRBV19, the J gene TRBJ2-5, with D uncertain. With 6 bases removed from V and 4 bases from J, the gap between germline ends came to 15 bases. CDR3 length: 14 amino acids. Germline V lookup: CDR1 LNHDA, CDR2 SQIVND (reference sequence).

The chain couples TRBV29-1 to TRBJ1-4; 7 positions agree with TRBD1. With V trimmed by 4 bases and J by 7 bases, 6 bases remained unmatched. Per germline, CDR1 SQVTM and CDR2 ANQGSEA. This CDR3 has 13 amino acids. The CDR3 DNA follows: TGCAGCGTTGGAGGGACAGCGGGTGAAAAACTGTTTTTT. The encoded protein is CSVGGTAGEKLFF. The complete variable domain, with remaining parts taken from reference TRBV29-1 and TRBJ1-4, reads SAVISQKPSRDICQRGTSLTIQCQVDSQVTMMFWYRQQPGQSLTLIATANQGSEATYESGFVIDKFPISRPNLTFSTLTVSNMSPEDSSIYLCSVGGTAGEKLFFGSGTQLSVL.

The V gene is TRBV2, the J gene TRBJ1-2, with TRBD1 identical over 7 bases. J was trimmed by 4 bases and V by 6 bases; bases with no gene match: 11. The CDR3 is 15 amino acids. Germline V lookup: CDR1 SNHLY, CDR2 FYNNEI. CDR3: CASRVLTGISYGYTF. The CDR3 region has the DNA TGTGCCAGCAGGGTATTGACAGGGATCTCCTATGGCTACACCTTC.

The genes are TRBV4-1 and TRBJ1-2; 9 nucleotides agree with TRBD1. Trimming took 1 base from V and 2 from J; bases not matched to a gene: 8. Looked up from germline, CDR1 is MGHRA and CDR2 is YSYEKL. The CDR3 has 17 amino acids. In nucleotides, the CDR3 is TGCGCCAGCAGCCAAGTATCCGGGACAGGGACCAACTATGGCTACACCTTC. This sequence encodes CASSQVSGTGTNYGYTF.

This clone appeared a few times. The chain is built from TRBV14 and TRBJ1-1; no firm D call. V lost 0 bases, J lost 7 bases, and 9 bases lay in between. Per germline, CDR1 SGHDN and CDR2 FVKESK. CDR3 size: 13 residues. DNA of the CDR3: TGTGCCAGCAGCCAAGATACGAGAAATGAAGCTTTCTTT. Translation: CASSQDTRNEAFF.

The V and J genes are TRBV6-1 and TRBJ1-2; D may be TRBD1 (6 bases). CDR3 length: 15 amino acids. Germline CDR1 reads MNHNS; CDR2 reads SASEGT. V lost 2 bases and J 0 bases, leaving 10 bases between the germline ends. CDR3 region: CASSELGDTNYGYTF. The CDR3 nucleotides read TGTGCCAGCAGTGAACTGGGGGACACTAACTATGGCTACACCTTC.

A remark on this clone: A read error may produce the germline difference seen at one junction end. The gene calls are TRBV7-7 and TRBJ2-1; a weak D match, TRBD2 (5 bases). Looked up from germline, CDR1 is SSHAT and CDR2 is FNYEAQ (reference sequence). The CDR3 has 15 amino acids. For the CDR3, the DNA is TGTGCTAGCAGCTTAGAGTGGGGAGTCTACAATGAGCAGTTCTTC. This translates into CASSLEWGVYNEQFF. The full variable domain, its missing parts supplied by reference TRBV7-7 and TRBJ2-1, is GAGVSQSPRYKVTKRGQDVTLRCDPISSHATLYWYQQALGQGPEFLTYFNYEAQPDKSGLPSDRFSAERPEGSISTLTIQRTEQRDSAMYRCASSLEWGVYNEQFFGPGTRLTVL.

This sequence joins TRBV5-1 and TRBJ2-2; 8 bases fit TRBD1. This CDR3 is built from 14 residues. Germline CDR1 reads SGHRS; CDR2 reads YFSETQ. The V segment lost 4 bases and the J segment 4 bases; nucleotides outside the gene matches: 3. The CDR3 sequence is CASSLTGATGELFF. The CDR3 region has the DNA TGCGCCAGCAGCCTGACAGGGGCCACCGGGGAGCTGTTTTTT.

The chain is built from TRBV2 and TRBJ1-1, with D possibly matching TRBD1 (5 bases). From germline, CDR1 is SNHLY and CDR2 FYNNEI. The V and J ends lost 8 bases and 5 bases respectively, with 18 bases between them. The CDR3 covers 14 residues. DNA for the CDR3: TGTGCCAGCGCGGTCGGCAGGGCCGGGACTGAAGCTTTCTTT. It specifies CASAVGRAGTEAFF.